These 26 T cell receptor beta chains came from one sample sequenced in a study of CD8+ T cells in alopecia areata. Extracted RNA was reverse transcribed, and the resulting cDNA served as sequencing template. TCRdb keeps only in-frame clones here, not all; method: immunoSEQ multiplex PCR. The sample shows roughly 120,000 clones, none of them appearing just once. Sequencing was performed on lesional skin. Every receptor here comes from a C3H/HeJ mouse with alopecia areata. The MHC haplotype of this mouse line is H2-k.

This clone turned up a few times. The listed genes are named as in mouse. The read ends 4 residues shy of where the CDR3 ends; the end is completed using the germline J gene. V is TRBV19 and J is TRBJ2-1, with 7 bases identical to TRBD1. CDR3 length: 13 residues. After removal of 7 bases from V and 3 bases from J, the junction contained 4 bases not matched to a gene. Germline V lookup: CDR1 FNHDT, CDR2 SITEND (reference sequence). The CDR3 here is CASLRDSYAEQFF. The part of the CDR3 DNA that was read is TGTGCCAGCCTCCGGGACAGCTATGCT.

As concerns this clone: Gene labels here are mouse ones. Coverage ceases 4 residues before the CDR3 finishes, and the germline J gene fills in the end. The V gene is TRBV31, the J gene TRBJ2-7; 11 bases agree with TRBD2. Germline V gene data show CDR1 as GKSSPN and CDR2 as SITVG. V gave up 3 bases and J gave up 2 bases; unmatched junction bases: 6. CDR3 length: 15 residues. This CDR3 reads CAWRFGLGGPYEQYF. The sequenced CDR3 bases are TGTGCCTGGAGGTTTGGACTGGGGGGCCCCTAT. Full variable domain (outside the CDR3, taken from reference TRBV31 and TRBJ2-7): AQTIHQWPVAEIKAVGSPLSLGCTIKGKSSPNLYWYWQATGGTLQQLFYSITVGQVESVVQLNLSASRPKDDQFILSTEKLLLSHSGFYLCAWRFGLGGPYEQYFGPGTRLTVL.

This clone appeared a few times. Genes here carry mouse names. The CDR3 end falls 4 residues outside the read, so it is completed with the germline J gene. The chain combines TRBV19 with TRBJ2-4, with TRBD2 matching over 10 bases. The CDR3 covers 16 residues. V lost 3 bases to trimming and J lost 3 bases; unmatched junction nucleotides: 7. Germline-derived CDR1 and CDR2 are FNHDT and SITEND (reference sequence). This CDR3 is CASSTWGGRSQNTLYF. CDR3 DNA, as far as it was read: TGTGCCAGCAGTACCTGGGGGGGCAGAAGCCAAAAC.

This clone was detected a few times. Here the gene names and germline are mouse. The read halts 4 residues ahead of the CDR3 end, with the missing end drawn from the germline J gene. This chain connects TRBV13-1 to TRBJ2-5; D call uncertain. V was cut by 0 bases and J by 2 bases, with 7 bases left in between. CDR3 length: 14 residues. From germline, CDR1 is NSHNY and CDR2 SYGAGN. Incomplete CDR3 DNA: TGTGCCAGCAGTGATGTCAGGAGCCAAGAC. Translation: CASSDVRSQD. The CDR3, in full, reads CASSDVRSQDTQYF.

This clone occurred a few times. The protein in this entry is translated from the DNA; at residue 10 it differs from the protein listed in TCRdb. Gene names are mouse gene names. The read finishes 3 residues shy of the CDR3 end, and the germline J gene is used to complete it. The chain links TRBV19 to TRBJ1-6, with D possibly being TRBD1 (6 bases). TRBJ1-6 is recorded as an ORF, its role being uncertain. Trimming took 4 bases from V and 10 from J, leaving 12 bases between them. CDR1 and CDR2 from the germline V gene are FNHDT and SITEND (reference sequence). The CDR3 sequence is 13 residues long. The covered CDR3 bases are TGTGCCAGCAGTCAGGGGTTGGGATCGCCC. As protein: CASSQGLGSP. The whole CDR3 sequence reads CASSQGLGSPLYF.

This clone was picked up a small number of times. Gene names follow the mouse nomenclature. The sequenced fragment ends 4 residues before the CDR3 boundary, so the rest is inferred from the germline J gene. This rearrangement joins TRBV5 to TRBJ1-1, with unresolved D. V was shortened by 1 base and J by 0 bases, with 3 bases between the two germline ends. The CDR3 is made up of 13 amino acids. The germline V gene encodes CDR1 LGHNA and CDR2 YNLKQL (reference sequence). The covered CDR3 bases are TGTGCCAGCAGCCAAGTGCAGAACACA. This sequence encodes CASSQVQNT. The whole CDR3 region reads CASSQVQNTEVFF.

Many counts were recorded for this clone. The DNA translation disagrees with the TCRdb protein at residue 12, so the protein in this description comes from the DNA. Gene names and germline refer to mouse. The read terminates 3 residues ahead of where the CDR3 ends, so the germline J gene completes it. This chain links TRBV13-3 with TRBJ1-3; TRBD1 might be the D (6 bases). This CDR3 spans 15 amino acids. V lost 7 bases and J 0 bases, leaving 14 bases between the germline ends. Per the germline V gene, CDR1 is NNHDY and CDR2 is SYVADS. The DNA read from the CDR3 is TGTGCCAGCGCCGGGACAAAAAATTCTGGAAATACG. Its protein product is CASAGTKNSGNT. The entire CDR3 protein is CASAGTKNSGNTLYF.

This clone was seen at least ten times. The protein here is the DNA translation, as the TCRdb protein differs from it at residue 14. The gene names given are mouse names. The read ends 3 residues early relative to the CDR3; the germline J gene fills the gap. The gene calls are TRBV13-3 and TRBJ1-6; a weak D match, TRBD1 (6 bases). TRBJ1-6 is marked as an open reading frame, function uncertain. The CDR3 consists of 17 residues. The germline V and J ends were trimmed by 4 bases and 0 bases, with 14 bases remaining between them. Per germline, CDR1 NNHDY and CDR2 SYVADS. Incomplete CDR3 DNA: TGTGCCAGCAGTCTTCCGGGACACCCTTCCTATAATTCGCCC. Its protein product is CASSLPGHPSYNSP. The entire CDR3 is CASSLPGHPSYNSPLYF.

To note about this clone: The gene names here belong to mouse. Read data end 4 residues before the CDR3 end; the end is taken from the germline J gene. The V gene is TRBV19, the J gene TRBJ2-5; D gene ambiguous. The CDR3 has 12 amino acids. From germline, CDR1 is FNHDT and CDR2 SITEND (reference sequence). The CDR3 is CASSGDNDTQYF. The CDR3 DNA, read in part, is TGTGCCAGCAGTGGAGACAATGAC.

This clone was counted only a few times. The listed genes are named as in mouse. Read data end 4 residues before the CDR3 end; the end is taken from the germline J gene. The chain has TRBV19 and TRBJ2-1; 11 bases match TRBD1. The CDR3 spans 17 residues. Germline CDR1 reads FNHDT; CDR2 reads SITEND (reference sequence). Unmatched junction bases numbered 11, after V lost 5 bases and J lost 4 bases. The CDR3 DNA, read in part, is TGTGCCAGCAGCAACCCGGGACAGGGGGAGGATTATGCT. Amino acid sequence: CASSNPGQGEDYA. The whole CDR3 is CASSNPGQGEDYAEQFF.

This clone was counted a few times. Mouse gene names apply. Sequencing ends 4 residues short of the CDR3 end; the germline J gene provides the rest. This chain joins TRBV13-3 and TRBJ1-4, with D possibly being TRBD1 (6 bases). Germline loops: CDR1 NNHDY, CDR2 SYVADS. V lost 1 base and J 2 bases, leaving 12 bases between the germline ends. The CDR3 extends over 16 amino acids. The covered CDR3 bases are TGTGCCAGCAGTGATAACCGGGGGGGCTCCAACGAA. As protein: CASSDNRGGSNE. In full, the CDR3 is CASSDNRGGSNERLFF.

This clone was seen more than once but under ten times. Each gene name is a mouse one. The read ends 4 residues before the CDR3 terminus; that terminus is restored from the germline J gene. This chain links TRBV17 with TRBJ1-1, with a weak D call TRBD1 (6 bases). The CDR3 is 13 residues long. The germline CDR1 and CDR2 sequences are MNHDT and YYDKIL. The V and J ends lost 5 bases and 4 bases respectively, with 11 bases between them. CDR3 residues: CASSPGVATEVFF. CDR3 DNA (partial): TGTGCTAGCAGTCCAGGGGTGGCCACA.

This clone was detected a few times. Gene names follow the mouse nomenclature. From the germline J gene comes the end of the CDR3, since the read stops 4 residues before it. V and J are TRBV1 and TRBJ2-5, with no clear D. This CDR3 region has 12 residues. Germline V gene sequence: CDR1 NSQYPW, CDR2 LRSPGD (reference sequence). This chain's CDR3 is CTCSAREDTQYF. CDR3 DNA (partial): TGCACCTGCAGTGCGAGGGAAGAC.

Notes on this clone: Germline and genes here are mouse. The DNA ends 4 residues before the CDR3 does, and the rest of the CDR3 is filled in from the germline J gene. This chain joins TRBV17 and TRBJ2-1; 7 nucleotides agree with TRBD1. Germline V gene data show CDR1 as MNHDT and CDR2 as YYDKIL. V was clipped by 6 bases and J by 3 bases; unmatched bases: 5. This CDR3 is 14 amino acids long. The CDR3 protein is CASSSTGFYAEQFF. Incomplete CDR3 DNA: TGTGCTAGCAGCTCGACAGGGTTCTATGCT.

About this clone: The gene names given are mouse names. The CDR3 end lies 4 residues beyond the end of the read and is filled in from the germline J gene. Other DNA sequences in this specimen translate into the identical CDR3. The chain links TRBV13-3 to TRBJ2-7, with 7 bases identical to TRBD1. The CDR3 has 11 amino acids. Germline V gene sequence: CDR1 NNHDY, CDR2 SYVADS. CDR3 protein: CASRQGYEQYF. The DNA read from the CDR3 is TGTGCCAGCAGACAGGGGTAT.

As to this clone: At residue 11, the TCRdb protein and translated DNA are inconsistent; the protein given comes from the DNA. The gene names given are mouse names. Read data end 3 residues before the CDR3 end; the end is taken from the germline J gene. The rearrangement joins TRBV13-1 to TRBJ1-3, with 9 bases identical to TRBD1. CDR3 length: 14 amino acids. The germline gives CDR1 NSHNY, CDR2 SYGAGN. V was pared by 5 bases and J by 4 bases, with 4 bases of the junction left unmatched. The CDR3 region is CASRRTGDGNTLYF. CDR3 DNA (partial): TGTGCCAGCAGACGGACAGGGGACGGAAATACG.

Regarding this clone: Gene names denote mouse genes. The read falls 4 residues short of the CDR3 end, and the missing part is taken from the germline J gene. This sequence joins TRBV13-3 and TRBJ2-4; TRBD2 matches 9 bases. CDR3 length: 17 amino acids. Germline V lookup: CDR1 NNHDY, CDR2 SYVADS. The trim removed 3 bases at V and 0 bases at J, leaving 8 bases unmatched. The CDR3: CASSGLGVGNSQNTLYF. CDR3 bases read: TGTGCCAGCAGTGGACTGGGGGTCGGCAATAGTCAAAAC.

Comments on this clone: The gene names here belong to mouse. The read halts 4 residues ahead of the CDR3 end, with the missing end drawn from the germline J gene. The rearrangement joins TRBV14 to TRBJ2-4; possible D gene TRBD1, 5 bases. The ends were cut back, 4 bases at V and 3 bases at J, with 12 bases in the middle. Germline V gene lookup returns CDR1 SGHDT and CDR2 FRDEAV. This CDR3 contains 14 residues. CDR3 residues: CASSHQGWQNTLYF. CDR3 DNA, as far as it was read: TGTGCCAGCAGTCACCAGGGTTGGCAAAAC.

This clone came up a few times. The genes are named according to mouse. The observed sequence ends 4 residues before the CDR3 terminus, with the missing tail filled in from the germline J gene. The J gene is TRBJ1-2, the V gene TRBV1; 8 nucleotides align to TRBD1. Trimming at V came to 0 bases and at J to 4 bases, leaving 7 bases not matched to a gene. Germline V gene data show CDR1 as NSQYPW and CDR2 as LRSPGD (reference sequence). This CDR3 has 16 amino acids. CDR3 in amino acids: CTCSADQAGGGSDYTF. The DNA read from the CDR3 is TGCACCTGCAGTGCAGATCAGGCAGGGGGCGGCTCC.

To note about this clone: The genes are named according to mouse. From the germline J gene comes the end of the CDR3, since the read stops 4 residues before it. This rearrangement joins TRBV13-2 to TRBJ1-1, with D uncertain. This CDR3 is 15 amino acids long. V shed 1 base and J shed 0 bases, with 10 bases lying between them. Looked up from germline, CDR1 is NNHNN and CDR2 is SYGAGS (reference sequence). The CDR3 protein is CASGDWTPANTEVFF. The sequenced part of the CDR3 DNA is TGTGCCAGCGGTGATTGGACTCCTGCAAACACA.

Concerning this clone itself: Germline and genes here are mouse. The CDR3 is cut off 4 residues early in the read; its end comes from the germline J gene. V usage is TRBV13-3 and J usage is TRBJ1-4, with 9 bases that match TRBD1. CDR3 size: 15 residues. Looked up from germline, CDR1 is NNHDY and CDR2 is SYVADS. The ends lost 6 bases at V and 4 bases at J; junction bases unmatched: 7. CDR3 residues: CASKRGQGFNERLFF. CDR3 DNA, as far as it was read: TGTGCCAGCAAACGTGGACAGGGGTTCAACGAA.

This clone appeared a few times. Germline and genes here are mouse. The read halts 4 residues ahead of the CDR3 end, with the missing end drawn from the germline J gene. The chain employs TRBV13-3 and TRBJ2-1; 13 bases match TRBD2. The CDR3 is 15 residues long. Germline lookup yields CDR1 NNHDY and CDR2 SYVADS. CDR3 DNA (partial): TGTGCCAGCAGTGATGAGGACTGGGGGGGCCCT. Its translation is CASSDEDWGGP. The entire CDR3 protein reads CASSDEDWGGPEQFF.

As regards this clone: Gene labels here are mouse ones. The read gets to within 4 residues of the CDR3 end, and the germline J gene fills in the rest. The chain couples TRBV1 to TRBJ2-7; D possibly corresponds to TRBD2 (5 bases). The V gene lost 0 bases and the J gene lost 2 bases, with 11 bases spanning the gap. From germline, CDR1 is NSQYPW and CDR2 LRSPGD (reference sequence). The CDR3 has 15 amino acids. The CDR3 is CTCSADSSWAYEQYF. CDR3 DNA (partial): TGCACCTGCAGTGCAGATTCCTCCTGGGCCTAT.

This clone has a handful of counts. The genes are named according to mouse. The CDR3 sequence: CTCRVLGGSNYAEQFF. The DNA read from the CDR3 is TGCACCTGCAGGGTTCTGGGGGGGTCTAACTATGCT. J is TRBJ2-1 and V is TRBV1, with 9 bases that match TRBD2. The CDR3 end falls 4 residues outside the read, so it is completed with the germline J gene. The CDR3 sequence is 16 residues long. CDR1 and CDR2 from the germline V gene are NSQYPW and LRSPGD (reference sequence). Trimming removed 6 bases from V and 0 bases from J; junction bases left unmatched: 6.

This clone was observed a handful of times. The genes and germline here are from mouse. The read is 4 residues too short to cover the CDR3 end, so that end is filled in from the germline J gene. The V gene is TRBV1, the J gene TRBJ2-5; D possibly corresponds to TRBD2 (5 bases). The CDR3 has 14 residues. CDR1 is NSQYPW, CDR2 LRSPGD, per germline (reference sequence). V was pared by 3 bases and J by 3 bases, with 10 bases between. The covered CDR3 bases are TGCACCTGCAGTGCCCACTGGTCTCAAGAC. The encoded protein is CTCSAHWSQD. The CDR3 in its entirety is CTCSAHWSQDTQYF.

This clone turned up a few times. Gene names refer to mouse genes. Read sequence stops 4 residues before the CDR3 end, and the germline J gene provides the missing end. The rearrangement joins TRBV13-2 to TRBJ1-4, with 7 bases that match TRBD1. This CDR3 is 14 amino acids long. V shed 2 bases and J 4 bases; nucleotides not matched to a gene: 2. Looked up from germline, CDR1 is NNHNN and CDR2 is SYGAGS (reference sequence). The DNA read from the CDR3 is TGTGCCAGCGGTGAGGGGACAGTCAACGAA. This encodes CASGEGTVNE. The complete CDR3 reads CASGEGTVNERLFF.